Listed below are T cell receptor beta chains from one sample, sequenced in a study of tumor and adjacent non-tumor tissue in lung cancer. Each CDR3 protein is one row after TCRdb ran MiXCR on the multiplex PCR reads. The profile covers tens of thousands of distinct CDR3 sequences, with 72% appearing a single time and roughly 9% taken by the ten largest. Sequencing was done on a sample of lung tumor tissue. The receptors stem from a woman aged 40 to 55 with non-small cell lung cancer. Each CDR3 is given with its conserved first and last residue. The D gene is left open where the match is weak. Clone size appears in some rows only: once, few, many, or a class for an expanded clone.

J gene: TRBJ1-4
V gene: TRBV12-3/TRBV12-4
clone size: many
D gene: -
CDR3 protein: CASSSHRATNEKLFF
CDR3 DNA: TGTGCCAGCAGTTCTCACCGTGCAACTAATGAAAAACTGTTTTTT

J gene: TRBJ1-6
V gene: TRBV6-5
clone size: -
D gene: -
CDR3 protein: CASSWTSRNSPLHF
CDR3 DNA: TGTGCCAGCAGTTGGACAAGTCGTAATTCACCCCTCCACTTT

J gene: TRBJ2-1
V gene: TRBV20-1
clone size: -
D gene: -
CDR3 protein: CSAERHGRGNEEFF
CDR3 DNA: TGCAGTGCAGAACGACATGGAAGAGGTAATGAAGAGTTCTTC

J gene: TRBJ2-1
V gene: TRBV29-1
clone size: -
D gene: -
CDR3 protein: CSVTIRFAYNERFF
CDR3 DNA: TGCAGCGTCACTATCAGGTTTGCCTACAATGAGCGGTTCTTC

J gene: TRBJ2-3
V gene: TRBV11-2
clone size: -
D gene: TRBD2
CDR3 protein: CTSRPPIAGRTNTQYF
CDR3 DNA: TGTACCAGCAGGCCTCCTATAGCGGGGCGCACAAATACGCAGTATTTT

J gene: TRBJ2-1
V gene: TRBV6-5
clone size: -
D gene: -
CDR3 protein: CASSYSRYMGNEQFF
CDR3 DNA: TGTGCCAGCAGTTATTCCCGATATATGGGTAATGAGCAGTTCTTC

J gene: TRBJ2-1
V gene: TRBV10-3
clone size: -
D gene: TRBD1
CDR3 protein: CAIRSTGRNEQFF
CDR3 DNA: TGTGCCATCAGATCGACAGGGCGAAATGAGCAGTTCTTC

J gene: TRBJ2-7
V gene: TRBV4-1
clone size: few
D gene: -
CDR3 protein: CASSQVLSTDAAYEQYF
CDR3 DNA: TGCGCCAGCAGCCAAGTCCTCTCAACCGACGCCGCCTACGAGCAGTACTTC

J gene: TRBJ2-5
V gene: TRBV11-1
clone size: few
D gene: -
CDR3 protein: CASSQHGVSIQYF
CDR3 DNA: TGTGCCAGCAGCCAACATGGGGTGTCGATCCAGTACTTC

J gene: TRBJ2-5
V gene: TRBV14
clone size: many
D gene: TRBD2
CDR3 protein: CASAGSLAGVQETQYF
CDR3 DNA: TGTGCCAGCGCAGGTAGTCTAGCGGGGGTCCAGGAGACCCAGTACTTC

J gene: TRBJ1-4
V gene: TRBV29-1
clone size: once
D gene: -
CDR3 protein: CSVGRTNNEKLFF
CDR3 DNA: TGCAGCGTTGGGAGGACAAATAATGAAAAACTGTTTTTC

J gene: TRBJ1-1
V gene: TRBV28
clone size: -
D gene: -
CDR3 protein: CASRDGEASTEAFF
CDR3 DNA: TGTGCCAGCCGCGACGGGGAGGCAAGCACTGAAGCTTTCTTT

J gene: TRBJ2-5
V gene: TRBV6-6
clone size: once
D gene: -
CDR3 protein: CASTDILEIQYF
CDR3 DNA: -

J gene: TRBJ2-3
V gene: TRBV11-2
clone size: -
D gene: -
CDR3 protein: CVSSPLSEADTQYF
CDR3 DNA: TGTGTTAGCAGCCCTCTAAGCGAGGCAGATACGCAGTATTTT

J gene: TRBJ1-1
V gene: TRBV11-2
clone size: -
D gene: -
CDR3 protein: CASSFSETYLNEPFF
CDR3 DNA: TGTGCCAGCAGCTTTTCGGAGACGTACCTAAATGAACCTTTCTTT

J gene: TRBJ2-7
V gene: TRBV14
clone size: -
D gene: -
CDR3 protein: CASSQETSVSTYEQYF
CDR3 DNA: TGTGCCAGCAGCCAGGAAACTAGTGTGTCCACATACGAACAGTACTTC

J gene: TRBJ1-5
V gene: TRBV6-1
clone size: many
D gene: TRBD1
CDR3 protein: CASSERAGQGQPQHF
CDR3 DNA: TGTGCCAGCAGTGAGCGTGCGGGACAGGGTCAGCCCCAGCATTTT

J gene: TRBJ1-4
V gene: TRBV12-3/TRBV12-4
clone size: many
D gene: -
CDR3 protein: CASTDSTTNEKLFF
CDR3 DNA: TGTGCCAGCACCGACAGCACAACTAATGAAAAACTGTTTTTT

J gene: TRBJ2-7
V gene: TRBV11-2
clone size: -
D gene: -
CDR3 protein: CGSGKSYKQYF
CDR3 DNA: TGTGGCAGCGGAAAAAGCTACAAGCAGTACTTC

J gene: TRBJ1-2
V gene: TRBV11-2
clone size: -
D gene: -
CDR3 protein: CAIPPTGRGIQGYTF
CDR3 DNA: TGTGCCATCCCCCCGACAGGCAGGGGCATACAAGGCTACACCTTC

J gene: TRBJ2-7
V gene: TRBV28
clone size: -
D gene: -
CDR3 protein: CVGSFQYEQYF
CDR3 DNA: TGTGTCGGCAGTTTCCAGTACGAGCAGTACTTC

J gene: TRBJ1-1
V gene: TRBV7-9
clone size: -
D gene: -
CDR3 protein: CASTDSDRAAETFF
CDR3 DNA: TGTGCCAGCACCGATTCCGATAGGGCCGCTGAAACTTTCTTT

J gene: TRBJ2-7
V gene: TRBV11-2
clone size: -
D gene: -
CDR3 protein: CTSSHLGGQGYYDQYF
CDR3 DNA: TGTACCAGCAGCCACCTCGGTGGGCAGGGGTACTACGACCAGTACTTC

J gene: TRBJ1-1
V gene: TRBV18
clone size: -
D gene: TRBD1
CDR3 protein: CASSRTGQGGTEAFF
CDR3 DNA: TGTGCCAGCTCACGAACGGGACAGGGAGGCACTGAAGCTTTCTTT

J gene: TRBJ1-2
V gene: TRBV11-2
clone size: once
D gene: -
CDR3 protein: CASSQYKAGLRGYTF
CDR3 DNA: TGTGCCAGCAGCCAATATAAGGCAGGGCTAAGAGGCTACACCTTC

J gene: TRBJ2-7
V gene: TRBV11-2
clone size: -
D gene: -
CDR3 protein: CTSRKGYEKYF
CDR3 DNA: TGTACCAGCAGAAAAGGCTACGAGAAGTACTTC

J gene: TRBJ2-7
V gene: TRBV4-2
clone size: -
D gene: TRBD2
CDR3 protein: CASSQCLGAGEQYF
CDR3 DNA: TGTGCCAGCAGCCAATGTCTGGGAGCGGGAGAGCAGTACTTC

J gene: TRBJ2-6
V gene: TRBV4-2
clone size: -
D gene: -
CDR3 protein: CASSQDLRGRHSGANVPTF
CDR3 DNA: TGTGCCAGCAGCCAAGATCTTCGGGGGCGACACTCTGGGGCCAACGTCCCGACTTTC

J gene: TRBJ1-1
V gene: TRBV6-5
clone size: -
D gene: -
CDR3 protein: CASSTLGRDTQAFF
CDR3 DNA: TGTGCCAGCAGCACCCTGGGGCGGGACACTCAAGCTTTCTTT

J gene: TRBJ2-4
V gene: TRBV20-1
clone size: -
D gene: TRBD2
CDR3 protein: CNAREGSGGGFAKNIQYF
CDR3 DNA: TGCAATGCTAGAGAAGGTAGCGGGGGGGGGTTTGCCAAAAACATTCAGTACTTC

J gene: TRBJ2-7
V gene: TRBV12-3/TRBV12-4
clone size: -
D gene: TRBD2
CDR3 protein: CASSLGQGGTEQYF
CDR3 DNA: TGTGCCAGCAGTTTAGGCCAGGGAGGGACCGAACAGTACTTC

J gene: TRBJ2-7
V gene: TRBV29-1
clone size: -
D gene: -
CDR3 protein: CSVGKDSITSYEQYF
CDR3 DNA: TGCAGCGTTGGAAAGGACAGTATCACTTCCTACGAGCAGTACTTC

J gene: TRBJ2-3
V gene: TRBV29-1
clone size: many
D gene: -
CDR3 protein: CSAPGGASTDTQYF
CDR3 DNA: TGCAGCGCCCCCGGGGGTGCGAGCACAGATACGCAGTATTTT

J gene: TRBJ1-3
V gene: TRBV6-5
clone size: -
D gene: TRBD1
CDR3 protein: CASSYSRRSGGCGNTIYF
CDR3 DNA: TGTGCCAGCAGTTACTCGAGACGGTCAGGGGGCTGTGGCAACACCATATATTTT

J gene: TRBJ2-2
V gene: TRBV5-5
clone size: -
D gene: -
CDR3 protein: CASLPGAVNIGELFF
CDR3 DNA: TGTGCCAGCCTGCCGGGGGCCGTGAACATCGGGGAGCTGTTTTTT

J gene: TRBJ1-6
V gene: TRBV5-1
clone size: many
D gene: -
CDR3 protein: CASSLQGTPNNSPLHF
CDR3 DNA: TGCGCCAGCAGCTTGCAGGGGACCCCAAATAATTCACCCCTCCACTTT

J gene: TRBJ1-1
V gene: TRBV28
clone size: many
D gene: -
CDR3 protein: CASTFSQGLAFF
CDR3 DNA: TGTGCCAGCACTTTCTCCCAGGGGCTGGCTTTCTTT

J gene: TRBJ2-7
V gene: TRBV5-6
clone size: -
D gene: TRBD1
CDR3 protein: CTSALQGFSYEQYF
CDR3 DNA: TGTACCAGCGCGCTACAGGGGTTCTCCTACGAGCAGTACTTC

J gene: TRBJ2-2
V gene: TRBV4-2
clone size: many
D gene: -
CDR3 protein: CASSQSPSKYTGELFF
CDR3 DNA: TGTGCCAGCAGCCAAAGTCCTAGCAAATACACCGGGGAGCTGTTTTTT

J gene: TRBJ1-1
V gene: TRBV30
clone size: few
D gene: -
CDR3 protein: CAWSPGGTEAFF
CDR3 DNA: TGTGCCTGGAGTCCCGGCGGGACTGAAGCTTTCTTT

J gene: TRBJ2-3
V gene: TRBV11-3
clone size: -
D gene: TRBD2
CDR3 protein: CANSPELADTDTQYF
CDR3 DNA: TGTGCCAACAGTCCGGAACTAGCGGACACAGATACGCAATATTTT

J gene: TRBJ1-1
V gene: TRBV7-9
clone size: many
D gene: -
CDR3 protein: CASSLLDVPEAFF
CDR3 DNA: TGTGCCAGCAGCTTACTGGATGTCCCTGAAGCTTTCTTT

J gene: TRBJ2-5
V gene: TRBV10-3
clone size: many
D gene: -
CDR3 protein: CAIRPQGSGETQYF
CDR3 DNA: TGTGCCATCAGACCACAGGGATCGGGAGAGACCCAGTACTTC

J gene: TRBJ1-1
V gene: TRBV5-4
clone size: -
D gene: -
CDR3 protein: CASSRERITEAFF
CDR3 DNA: TGTGCCAGCAGCAGGGAGAGAATCACTGAAGCTTTCTTT

J gene: TRBJ2-7
V gene: TRBV11-2
clone size: -
D gene: -
CDR3 protein: CASSHRAAERYF
CDR3 DNA: TGTGCCAGCAGCCACAGGGCCGCCGAGCGGTACTTC

J gene: TRBJ2-1
V gene: TRBV11-2
clone size: -
D gene: -
CDR3 protein: CASSRRGTDNEQFF
CDR3 DNA: TGTGCCAGCTCCCGAAGGGGTACCGATAATGAGCAGTTCTTC

J gene: TRBJ1-6
V gene: TRBV20-1
clone size: -
D gene: -
CDR3 protein: CSTRSGGEGNLPLHF
CDR3 DNA: TGCAGTACTAGAAGCGGGGGCGAGGGGAATTTACCCCTCCACTTT

J gene: TRBJ1-4
V gene: TRBV6-5
clone size: -
D gene: -
CDR3 protein: CVSSYTTGPNEKLHF
CDR3 DNA: TGTGTCAGCAGTTACACCACAGGGCCGAATGAAAAACTGCATTTT

J gene: TRBJ2-3
V gene: TRBV29-1
clone size: -
D gene: -
CDR3 protein: CSVAEDYADTQYF
CDR3 DNA: TGCAGTGTTGCCGAAGACTACGCGGATACGCAGTATTTT

J gene: TRBJ1-5
V gene: TRBV5-1
clone size: -
D gene: -
CDR3 protein: CASGFGPQSNQPQHF
CDR3 DNA: TGCGCCAGCGGCTTCGGGCCGCAAAGCAATCAGCCCCAGCATTTT

J gene: TRBJ2-1
V gene: TRBV5-1
clone size: once
D gene: -
CDR3 protein: CASNAGYSYNEQFF
CDR3 DNA: TGCGCCAGCAACGCTGGCTACTCCTACAATGAGCAGTTCTTC

J gene: TRBJ2-7
V gene: TRBV7-3
clone size: -
D gene: TRBD1
CDR3 protein: CASSLQGTGVYEQYF
CDR3 DNA: TGTGCCAGCAGCTTGCAAGGGACAGGGGTATACGAGCAGTACTTC

J gene: TRBJ2-1
V gene: TRBV11-2
clone size: -
D gene: -
CDR3 protein: CVSNLQPSSSYNEQFF
CDR3 DNA: TGTGTCAGCAACCTCCAACCGTCGAGCTCCTACAATGAGCAGTTCTTC

J gene: TRBJ2-5
V gene: TRBV28
clone size: -
D gene: -
CDR3 protein: CASSARSGVGDTQYF
CDR3 DNA: TGTGCCAGCAGTGCACGGAGCGGAGTAGGGGATACCCAATACTTC

J gene: TRBJ2-7
V gene: TRBV11-2
clone size: -
D gene: -
CDR3 protein: CASGLGPQRPYEQYF
CDR3 DNA: TGTGCCAGCGGCTTAGGTCCCCAGAGACCCTACGAGCAGTACTTC